This T cell receptor (beta chain) comes out of a study of T cell repertoires in cytomegalovirus infection. Study overall: Evidence of both CMV infection and a matching HLA type came from public TCR beta signatures. Broader study findings: Dominating the ex vivo response were HLA-C-restricted CMV-specific TCR beta clonotypes.

This clonotype was seen ten or more times. What it recognizes is unknown. TCRdb re-called the reads with MiXCR, one entry per CDR3 protein. The top ten clones hold under 30% of a sample with under 600,000 distinct CDR3 sequences, more than 15% of them seen once. After removal of 6 bases from V and 6 bases from J, the junction contained 6 bases not matched to a gene. CDR1 is LNHDA, CDR2 SQIVND, per germline (reference sequence). The length of the CDR3 is 13 residues. This receptor was obtained from a human donor in good health (CMV status not recorded). Some clones in this sample may be carry-over from other donors' samples. The V gene is TRBV19, the J gene TRBJ2-7, with 9 bases lining up with TRBD1. The sequenced sample consisted of CD8+ T cells from PBMCs. The CDR3 nucleotides are TGTGCCAGTAGGACTTCGACAGGGGGCGAGCAGTACTTC. This codes for CASRTSTGGEQYF.